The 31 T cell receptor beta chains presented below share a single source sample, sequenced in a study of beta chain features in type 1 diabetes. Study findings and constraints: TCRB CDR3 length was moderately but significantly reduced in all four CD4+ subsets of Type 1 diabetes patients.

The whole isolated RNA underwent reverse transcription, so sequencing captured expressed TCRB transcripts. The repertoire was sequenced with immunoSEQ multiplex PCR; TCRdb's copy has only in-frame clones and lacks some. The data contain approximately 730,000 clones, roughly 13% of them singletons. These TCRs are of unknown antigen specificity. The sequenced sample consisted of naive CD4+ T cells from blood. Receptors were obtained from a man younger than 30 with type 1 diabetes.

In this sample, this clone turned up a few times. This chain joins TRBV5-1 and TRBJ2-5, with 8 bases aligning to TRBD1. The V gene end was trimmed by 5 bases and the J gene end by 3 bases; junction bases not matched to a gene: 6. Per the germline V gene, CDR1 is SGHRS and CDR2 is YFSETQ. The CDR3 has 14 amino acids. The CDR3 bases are TGCGCCAGCAGTTTCGGACAGGGCAAAGAGACCCAGTACTTC. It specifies CASSFGQGKETQYF.

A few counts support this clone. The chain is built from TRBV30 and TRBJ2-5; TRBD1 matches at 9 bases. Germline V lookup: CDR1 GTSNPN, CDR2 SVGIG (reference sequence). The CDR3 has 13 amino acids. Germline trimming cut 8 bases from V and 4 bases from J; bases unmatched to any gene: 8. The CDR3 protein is CARRGTGIETQYF. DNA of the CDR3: TGTGCCAGGCGCGGGACAGGGATAGAGACCCAGTACTTC.

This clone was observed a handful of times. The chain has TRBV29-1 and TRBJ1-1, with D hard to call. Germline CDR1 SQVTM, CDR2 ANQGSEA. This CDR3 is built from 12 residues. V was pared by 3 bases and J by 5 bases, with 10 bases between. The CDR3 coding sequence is TGCAGCGTTGATCGGGCTGGAACTGAAGCTTTCTTT. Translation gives CSVDRAGTEAFF. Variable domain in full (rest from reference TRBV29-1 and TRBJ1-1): SAVISQKPSRDICQRGTSLTIQCQVDSQVTMMFWYRQQPGQSLTLIATANQGSEATYESGFVIDKFPISRPNLTFSTLTVSNMSPEDSSIYLCSVDRAGTEAFFGQGTRLTVV.

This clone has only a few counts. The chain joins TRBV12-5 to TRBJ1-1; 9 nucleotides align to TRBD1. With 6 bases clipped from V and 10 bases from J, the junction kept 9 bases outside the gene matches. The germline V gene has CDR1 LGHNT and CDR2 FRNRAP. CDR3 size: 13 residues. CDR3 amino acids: CASGQGQGSLAFF. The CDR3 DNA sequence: TGTGCTAGTGGCCAAGGACAGGGGTCCCTAGCTTTCTTT.

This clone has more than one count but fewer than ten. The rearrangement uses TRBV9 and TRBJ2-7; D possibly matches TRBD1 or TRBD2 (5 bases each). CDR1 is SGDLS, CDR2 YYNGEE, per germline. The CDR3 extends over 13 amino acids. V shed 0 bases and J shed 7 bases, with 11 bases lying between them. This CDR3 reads CASSVALGVEQYF. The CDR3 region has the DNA TGTGCCAGCAGCGTAGCTTTGGGGGTGGAGCAGTACTTC. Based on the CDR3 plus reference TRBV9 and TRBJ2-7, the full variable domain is DSGVTQTPKHLITATGQRVTLRCSPRSGDLSVYWYQQSLDQGLQFLIQYYNGEERAKGNILERFSAQQFPDLHSELNLSSLELGDSALYFCASSVALGVEQYFGPGTRLTVT.

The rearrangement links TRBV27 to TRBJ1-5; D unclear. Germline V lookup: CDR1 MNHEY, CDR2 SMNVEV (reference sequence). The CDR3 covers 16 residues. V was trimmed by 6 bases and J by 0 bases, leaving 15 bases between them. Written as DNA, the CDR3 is TGTGCCAGCAGCCTGGATCGGGGATTTAGCAATCAGCCCCAGCATTTT. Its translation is CASSLDRGFSNQPQHF.

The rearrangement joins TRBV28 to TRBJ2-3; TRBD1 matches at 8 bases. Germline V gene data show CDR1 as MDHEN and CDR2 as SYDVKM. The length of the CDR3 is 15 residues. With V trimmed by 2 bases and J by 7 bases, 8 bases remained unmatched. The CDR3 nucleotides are TGTGCCAGCAGTTTAGCGGTGGACAGGGCAAATACGCAGTATTTT. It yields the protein CASSLAVDRANTQYF. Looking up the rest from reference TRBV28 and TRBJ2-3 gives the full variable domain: DVKVTQSSRYLVKRTGEKVFLECVQDMDHENMFWYRQDPGLGLRLIYFSYDVKMKEKGDIPEGYSVSREKKERFSLILESASTNQTSMYLCASSLAVDRANTQYFGPGTRLTVL.

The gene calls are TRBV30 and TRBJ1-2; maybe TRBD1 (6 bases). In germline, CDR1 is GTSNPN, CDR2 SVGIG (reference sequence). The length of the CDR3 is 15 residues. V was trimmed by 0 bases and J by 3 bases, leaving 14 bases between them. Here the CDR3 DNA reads TGTGCCTGGAGTGTACAGGCAGGGGTTGACTATGGCTACACCTTC. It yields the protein CAWSVQAGVDYGYTF.

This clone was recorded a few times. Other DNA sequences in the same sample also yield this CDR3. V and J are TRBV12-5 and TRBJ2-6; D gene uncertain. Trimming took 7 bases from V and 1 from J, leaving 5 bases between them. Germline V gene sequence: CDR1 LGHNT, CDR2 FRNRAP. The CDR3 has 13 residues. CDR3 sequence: CASALSGANVLTF. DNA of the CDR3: TGTGCTAGTGCCTTATCTGGGGCCAACGTCCTGACTTTC.

The CDR3 sequence: CASQTGGSLNTEAFF. For the CDR3, the DNA is TGTGCCAGTCAGACAGGGGGATCCTTAAACACTGAAGCTTTCTTT. The chain links TRBV25-1 to TRBJ1-1; 9 bases map to TRBD1. CDR3 length: 15 amino acids. Germline trimming cut 9 bases from V and 2 bases from J; bases unmatched to any gene: 10. Germline loops: CDR1 MGHDK, CDR2 SYGVNS.

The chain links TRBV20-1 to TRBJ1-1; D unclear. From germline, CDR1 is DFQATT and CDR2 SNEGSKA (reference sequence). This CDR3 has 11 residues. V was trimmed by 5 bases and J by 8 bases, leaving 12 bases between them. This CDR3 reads CSAPGQAEAFF. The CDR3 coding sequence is TGCAGTGCTCCCGGCCAAGCCGAAGCTTTCTTT.

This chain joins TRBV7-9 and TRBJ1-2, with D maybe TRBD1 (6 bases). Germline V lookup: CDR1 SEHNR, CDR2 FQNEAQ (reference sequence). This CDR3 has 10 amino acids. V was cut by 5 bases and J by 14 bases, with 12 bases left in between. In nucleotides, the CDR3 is TGTGCCAGCAGCCCGGACAGTGGGACCTTC. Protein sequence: CASSPDSGTF.

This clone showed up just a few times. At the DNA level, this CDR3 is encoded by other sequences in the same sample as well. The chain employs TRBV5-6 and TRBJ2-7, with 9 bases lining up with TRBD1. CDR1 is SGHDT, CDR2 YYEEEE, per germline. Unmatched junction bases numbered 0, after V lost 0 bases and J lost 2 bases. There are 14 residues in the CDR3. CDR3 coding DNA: TGTGCCAGCAGCTTGGGACAGGGGGCCTACGAGCAGTACTTC. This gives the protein CASSLGQGAYEQYF. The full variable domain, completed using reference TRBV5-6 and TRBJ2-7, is DAGVTQSPTHLIKTRGQQVTLRCSPKSGHDTVSWYQQALGQGPQFIFQYYEEEERQRGNFPDRFSGHQFPNYSSELNVNALLLGDSALYLCASSLGQGAYEQYFGPGTRLTVT.

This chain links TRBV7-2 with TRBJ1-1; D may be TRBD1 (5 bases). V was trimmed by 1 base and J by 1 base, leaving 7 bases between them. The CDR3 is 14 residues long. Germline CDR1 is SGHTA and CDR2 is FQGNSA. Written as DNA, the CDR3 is TGTGCCAGCAGCTTAGTGGGGCGGAACACTGAAGCTTTCTTT. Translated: CASSLVGRNTEAFF.

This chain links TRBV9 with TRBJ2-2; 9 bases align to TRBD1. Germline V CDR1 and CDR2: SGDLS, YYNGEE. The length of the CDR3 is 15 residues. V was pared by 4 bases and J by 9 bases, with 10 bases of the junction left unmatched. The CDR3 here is CASSPPQGASRELFF. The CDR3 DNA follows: TGTGCCAGCAGCCCTCCACAGGGGGCGAGTAGGGAGCTGTTTTTT. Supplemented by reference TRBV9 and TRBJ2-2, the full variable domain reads DSGVTQTPKHLITATGQRVTLRCSPRSGDLSVYWYQQSLDQGLQFLIQYYNGEERAKGNILERFSAQQFPDLHSELNLSSLELGDSALYFCASSPPQGASRELFFGEGSRLTVL.

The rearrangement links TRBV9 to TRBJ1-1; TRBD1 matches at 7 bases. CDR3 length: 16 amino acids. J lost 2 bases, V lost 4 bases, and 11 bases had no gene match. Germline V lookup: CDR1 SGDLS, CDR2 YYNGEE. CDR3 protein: CASSPPARGKNTEAFF. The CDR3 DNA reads TGTGCCAGCAGCCCCCCGGCCAGGGGGAAAAACACTGAAGCTTTCTTT.

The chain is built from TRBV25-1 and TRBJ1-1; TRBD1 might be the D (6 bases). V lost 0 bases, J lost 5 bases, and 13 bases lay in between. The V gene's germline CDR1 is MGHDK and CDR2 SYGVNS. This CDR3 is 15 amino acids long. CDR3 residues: CASSEYRGGTTEAFF. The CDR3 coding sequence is TGTGCCAGCAGTGAATATCGGGGGGGCACGACTGAAGCTTTCTTT. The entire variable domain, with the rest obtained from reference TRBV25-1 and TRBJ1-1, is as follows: EADIYQTPRYLVIGTGKKITLECSQTMGHDKMYWYQQDPGMELHLIHYSYGVNSTEKGDLSSESTVSRIRTEHFPLTLESARPSHTSQYLCASSEYRGGTTEAFFGQGTRLTVV.

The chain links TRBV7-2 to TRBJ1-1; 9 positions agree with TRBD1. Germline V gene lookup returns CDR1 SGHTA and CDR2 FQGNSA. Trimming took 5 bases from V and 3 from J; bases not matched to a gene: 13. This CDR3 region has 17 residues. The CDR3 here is CASSLRTGVEWYTEAFF. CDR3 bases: TGTGCCAGCAGCCTTCGGACAGGGGTCGAGTGGTACACTGAAGCTTTCTTT.

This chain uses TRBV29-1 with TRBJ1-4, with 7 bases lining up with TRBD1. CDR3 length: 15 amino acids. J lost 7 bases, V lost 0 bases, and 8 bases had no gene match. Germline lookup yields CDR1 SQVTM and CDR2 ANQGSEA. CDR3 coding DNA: TGCAGCGTTGAAGAAGATGGACAGGATGGTGAAAAACTGTTTTTT. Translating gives CSVEEDGQDGEKLFF.

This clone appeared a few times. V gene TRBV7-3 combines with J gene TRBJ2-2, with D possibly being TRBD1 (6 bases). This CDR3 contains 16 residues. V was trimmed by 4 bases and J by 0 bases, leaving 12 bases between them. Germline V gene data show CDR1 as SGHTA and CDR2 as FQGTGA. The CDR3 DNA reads TGTGCCAGCAGCTCCCAGGGGACCTCGAACACCGGGGAGCTGTTTTTT. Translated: CASSSQGTSNTGELFF.

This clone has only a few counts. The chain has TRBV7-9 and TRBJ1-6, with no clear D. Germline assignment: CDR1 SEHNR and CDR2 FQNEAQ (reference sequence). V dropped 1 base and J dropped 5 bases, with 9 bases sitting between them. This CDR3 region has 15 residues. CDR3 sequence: CASSLEGSNNSPLHF. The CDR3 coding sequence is TGTGCCAGCAGCTTAGAGGGCAGCAATAATTCACCCCTCCACTTT.

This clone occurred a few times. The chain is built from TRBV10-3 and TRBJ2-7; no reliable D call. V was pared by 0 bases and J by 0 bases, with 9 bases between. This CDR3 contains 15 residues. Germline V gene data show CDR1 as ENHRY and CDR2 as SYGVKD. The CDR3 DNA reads TGTGCCATCAGTGAGTCTATAGGGAACTCCTACGAGCAGTACTTC. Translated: CAISESIGNSYEQYF.

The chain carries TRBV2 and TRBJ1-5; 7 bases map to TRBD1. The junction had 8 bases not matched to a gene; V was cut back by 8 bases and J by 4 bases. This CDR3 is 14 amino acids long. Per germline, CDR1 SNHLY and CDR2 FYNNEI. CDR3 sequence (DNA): TGTGCCAGCTCCTGGGGACAGATTAATCAGCCCCAGCATTTT. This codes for CASSWGQINQPQHF.

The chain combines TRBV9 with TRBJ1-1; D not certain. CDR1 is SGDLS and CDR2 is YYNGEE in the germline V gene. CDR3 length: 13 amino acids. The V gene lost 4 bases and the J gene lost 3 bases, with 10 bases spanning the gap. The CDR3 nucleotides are TGTGCCAGCAGCCTTAGCCCCCACACTGAAGCTTTCTTT. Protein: CASSLSPHTEAFF.

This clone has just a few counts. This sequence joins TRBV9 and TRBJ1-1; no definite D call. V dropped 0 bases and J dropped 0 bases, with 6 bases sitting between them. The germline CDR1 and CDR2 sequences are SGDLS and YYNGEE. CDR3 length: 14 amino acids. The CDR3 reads CASSVGEVNTEAFF. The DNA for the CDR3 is TGTGCCAGCAGCGTAGGGGAAGTGAACACTGAAGCTTTCTTT.

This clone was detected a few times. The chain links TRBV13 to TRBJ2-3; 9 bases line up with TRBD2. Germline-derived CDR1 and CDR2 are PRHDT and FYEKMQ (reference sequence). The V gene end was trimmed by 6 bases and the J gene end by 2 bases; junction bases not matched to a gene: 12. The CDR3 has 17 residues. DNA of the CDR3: TGTGCCAGCAGGTCCCCGTGGAGCGGGGGGTTCACAGATACGCAGTATTTT. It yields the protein CASRSPWSGGFTDTQYF.

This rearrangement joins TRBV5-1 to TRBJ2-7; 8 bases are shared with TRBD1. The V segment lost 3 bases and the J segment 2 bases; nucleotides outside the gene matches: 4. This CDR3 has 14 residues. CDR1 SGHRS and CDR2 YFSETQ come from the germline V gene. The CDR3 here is CASSSTGAPYEQYF. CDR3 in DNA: TGCGCCAGCAGCTCGACAGGGGCTCCCTACGAGCAGTACTTC.

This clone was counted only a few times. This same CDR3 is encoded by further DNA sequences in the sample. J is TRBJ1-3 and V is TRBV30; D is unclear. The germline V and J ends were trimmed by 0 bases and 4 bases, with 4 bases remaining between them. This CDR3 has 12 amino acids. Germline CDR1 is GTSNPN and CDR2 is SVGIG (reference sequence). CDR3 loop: CAWSVAGNTIYF. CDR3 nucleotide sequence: TGTGCCTGGAGTGTGGCGGGAAACACCATATATTTT.

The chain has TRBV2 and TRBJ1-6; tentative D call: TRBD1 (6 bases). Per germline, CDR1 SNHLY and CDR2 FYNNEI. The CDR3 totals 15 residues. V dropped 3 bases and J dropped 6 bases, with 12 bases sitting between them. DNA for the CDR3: TGTGCCAGCAGTGAGGGGGGGGCAGGTAATTCACCCCTCCACTTT. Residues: CASSEGGAGNSPLHF.

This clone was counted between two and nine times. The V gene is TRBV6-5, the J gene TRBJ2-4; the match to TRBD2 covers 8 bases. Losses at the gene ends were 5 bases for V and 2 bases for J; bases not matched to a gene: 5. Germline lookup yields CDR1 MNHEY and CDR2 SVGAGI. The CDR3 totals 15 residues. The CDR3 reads CASSTSGGTKNIQYF. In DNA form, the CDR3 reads TGTGCCAGCAGTACTAGCGGTGGTACCAAAAACATTCAGTACTTC.

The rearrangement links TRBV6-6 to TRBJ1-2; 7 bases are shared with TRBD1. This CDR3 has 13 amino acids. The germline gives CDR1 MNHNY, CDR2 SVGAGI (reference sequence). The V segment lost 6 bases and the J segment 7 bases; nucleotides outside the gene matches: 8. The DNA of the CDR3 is TGTGCCAGCAGCCACGGACAGGTTGCTGGCTACACCTTC. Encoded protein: CASSHGQVAGYTF.